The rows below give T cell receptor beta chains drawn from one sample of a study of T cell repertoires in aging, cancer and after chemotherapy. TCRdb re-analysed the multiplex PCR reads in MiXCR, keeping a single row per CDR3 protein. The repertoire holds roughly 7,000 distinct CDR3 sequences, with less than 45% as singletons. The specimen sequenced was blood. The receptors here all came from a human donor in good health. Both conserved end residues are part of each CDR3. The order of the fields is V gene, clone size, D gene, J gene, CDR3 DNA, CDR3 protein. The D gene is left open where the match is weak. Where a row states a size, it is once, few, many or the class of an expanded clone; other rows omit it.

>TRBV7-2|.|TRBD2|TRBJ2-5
TGTGCCAGCAGCTCCGGACTAGCGGGGGCAGAGACCCAGTACTTC
CASSSGLAGAETQYF
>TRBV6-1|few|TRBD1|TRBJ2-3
TGTGCCAGCAGTGACTGGACAGGGGCAGATACGCAGTATTTT
CASSDWTGADTQYF
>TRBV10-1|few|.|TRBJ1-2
TGCGCCAGCAGTGAGGACGACTATGGCTACACCTTC
CASSEDDYGYTF
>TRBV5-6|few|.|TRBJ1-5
TGTGCCAGCGGGAAGGGGGGGCTTCGGCAGCCCCAGCATTTT
CASGKGGLRQPQHF
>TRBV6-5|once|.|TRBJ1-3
TGTGCCAGCAAACAGATATCTGCAAACACCATATATTTT
CASKQISANTIYF
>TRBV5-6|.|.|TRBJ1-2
TGTGCCAGCAGCTCGTCCCACAAGGCAGGAGGGCTGTACTATGGCTACACCTTC
CASSSSHKAGGLYYGYTF
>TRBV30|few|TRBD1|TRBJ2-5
TGTGCCTGGGATCGACAGGGAGAGACCCAGTACTTC
CAWDRQGETQYF
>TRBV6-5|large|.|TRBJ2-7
TGTGCCAGCAGCCTACATAACGTCGCGGGGTCATATGGGTACGAGCAGTACTTC
CASSLHNVAGSYGYEQYF
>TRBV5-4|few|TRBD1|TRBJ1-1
TGTGCCAGCAGCTCCATTGACAGGGTCACTGAAGCTTTCTTT
CASSSIDRVTEAFF
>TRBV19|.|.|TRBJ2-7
TGTGCCAGTCTCACTGAAAATCTCTACGAGCAGTACTTC
CASLTENLYEQYF
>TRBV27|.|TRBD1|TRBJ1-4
TGTGCCAGCAGTGTGGGACAGATGAATGAAAAACTGTTTTTT
CASSVGQMNEKLFF
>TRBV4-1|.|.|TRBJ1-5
TGCGCCAGCAGCCAAGATCCCGGAGATAGCAATCAGCCCCAGCATTTT
CASSQDPGDSNQPQHF
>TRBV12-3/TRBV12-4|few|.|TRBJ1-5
TGTGCCAGCAGTTCGCCGGGGATTAGCAATCAGCCCCAGCATTTT
CASSSPGISNQPQHF
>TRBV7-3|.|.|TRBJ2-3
TGTGCCAGCAGCTCCTTCAGGGGATTCGCAGATACGCAGTATTTT
CASSSFRGFADTQYF
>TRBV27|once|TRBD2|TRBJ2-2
TGTGCCAGCAGTTGGTTACCGGGACTAGGCACCGGGGAGCTGTTTTTT
CASSWLPGLGTGELFF
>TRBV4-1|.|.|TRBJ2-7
TGCGCCAGCAGCCAAGAATATCGGGGCCGTGGTTCTTACGAGCAGTACTTC
CASSQEYRGRGSYEQYF
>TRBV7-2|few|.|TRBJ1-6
TGTGCCAGCAGCCTCGTCACACAGAGTGCTCCGGGATCACCCCTCCACTTT
CASSLVTQSAPGSPLHF
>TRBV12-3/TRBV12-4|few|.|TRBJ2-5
TGTGCCAGCAGTTTAGGGGGGGACCACCAAGAGACCCAGTACTTC
CASSLGGDHQETQYF
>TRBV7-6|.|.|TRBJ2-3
TGTGCCAGCAGCTTATCTGTAACCCGGACAGTCACAGATACGCAGTATTTT
CASSLSVTRTVTDTQYF
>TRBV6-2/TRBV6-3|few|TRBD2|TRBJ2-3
TGTGCCAGCAGTTACTCGACCAGCGGGGGGCAAACAGATACGCAGTATTTT
CASSYSTSGGQTDTQYF
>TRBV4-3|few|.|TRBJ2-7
TGCGCCAGCAGCCATCGGTCAACCTACGAGCAGTACTTC
CASSHRSTYEQYF
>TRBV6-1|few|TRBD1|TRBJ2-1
TGTGCCAGCAGTGAATTCGGACAGGGAAGTTATACAAACAATGAGCAGTTCTTC
CASSEFGQGSYTNNEQFF
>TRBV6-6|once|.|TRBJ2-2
TGTGCCAGCAGTCCAGTTCCGCGGGGCACCGGGGAGCTGTTTTTT
CASSPVPRGTGELFF
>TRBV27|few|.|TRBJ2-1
TGTGCCAGCAGTTTAGGAAGTAATTACAATGAGCAGTTCTTC
CASSLGSNYNEQFF
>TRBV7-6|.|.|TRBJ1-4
TGTGCCAGCAGCCTAGGGCCTGAAAAACTGTTTTTT
CASSLGPEKLFF
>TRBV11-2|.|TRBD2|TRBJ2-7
TGTGCCAGCAGCTTAGGCGGGGGGACCTACGAGCAGTACTTC
CASSLGGGTYEQYF
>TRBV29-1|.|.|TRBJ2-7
TGCAGCGTTGAAGATTGGAGGGGTAGCCTCTACGAGCAGTACTTC
CSVEDWRGSLYEQYF
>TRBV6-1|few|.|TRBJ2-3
TGTGCCAGCAGTGAAGTCCGAACAGATACGCAGTATTTT
CASSEVRTDTQYF
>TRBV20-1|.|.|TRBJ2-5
TGCAGTGCGACCTTGGGGGGCCGACAAGAGACCCAGTACTTC
CSATLGGRQETQYF
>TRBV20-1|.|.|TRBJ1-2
TGCAGTGCTAGCGCTTACTCAGGTTATGGCTACACCTTC
CSASAYSGYGYTF
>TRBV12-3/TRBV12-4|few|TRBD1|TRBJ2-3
TGTGCCAGCAGGGCGGACAGGGTGAGCACAGATACGCAGTATTTT
CASRADRVSTDTQYF
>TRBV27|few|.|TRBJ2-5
TGTGCCAGCAGTGAGTCGATGGGGGGCCGTGAGACCCAGTACTTC
CASSESMGGRETQYF
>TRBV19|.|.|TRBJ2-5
TGTGCCAGTAGGGTGGGGGCCCTTCGACAAGAGACCCAGTACTTC
CASRVGALRQETQYF
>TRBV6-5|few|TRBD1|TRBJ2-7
TGTGCCAGCAGTTACCCTGAATTGACAGGGAACATGGTGCAGTACTTC
CASSYPELTGNMVQYF
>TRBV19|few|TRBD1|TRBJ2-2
TGTGCCAGGCGGGACAGGGGGCTTACCGGGGAGCTGTTTTTT
CARRDRGLTGELFF
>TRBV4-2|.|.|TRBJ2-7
TGTGCCAGCAGCCAAGATTTGCAGGCCCTCTACGAGCAGTACTTC
CASSQDLQALYEQYF
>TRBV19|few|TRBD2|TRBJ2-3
TGTGCCAGTAGTTGGACTAGCGGGGGGCTTGGAGATACGCAGTATTTT
CASSWTSGGLGDTQYF
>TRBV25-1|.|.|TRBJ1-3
TGTGCCAGCAGTGAATCCCCTTCGGGCTCTGGAAACACCATATATTTT
CASSESPSGSGNTIYF
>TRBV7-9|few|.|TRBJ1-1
TGTGCCAGCAGTTTTCAGGGGAGGGGACCTGAAGCTTTCTTT
CASSFQGRGPEAFF
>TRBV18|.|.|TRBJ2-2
TGTGCCAGCCCGACGGATTTTGGCGGGGAGCTGTTTTTT
CASPTDFGGELFF
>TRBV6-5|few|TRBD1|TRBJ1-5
TGTGCCAGCAGCCACGGACAGGGACGGCAGCCCCAGCATTTT
CASSHGQGRQPQHF
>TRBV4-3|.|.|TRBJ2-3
TGTGCCAGCAGCCAAGTGGGGGATACCACAGATACGCAGTATTTT
CASSQVGDTTDTQYF
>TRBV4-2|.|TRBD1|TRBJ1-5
TGTGCCAGCAGCCAAGACACCGACAGGGGATCGGGCCAGCCCCAGCATTTT
CASSQDTDRGSGQPQHF
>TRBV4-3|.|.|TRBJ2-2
TGCGCCAGCAGCCAAGAACTAATCCCGGGGACCGGGGAGCTGTTTTTT
CASSQELIPGTGELFF
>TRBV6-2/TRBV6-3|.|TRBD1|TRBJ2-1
TGTGCCAGCAGCGATCAGGGGGCAAAATTCTACAATGAGCAGTTCTTC
CASSDQGAKFYNEQFF
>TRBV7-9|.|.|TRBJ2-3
TGTGCCAGCAGCTTAGCAGGGGATCAGCAGTATTTT
CASSLAGDQQYF
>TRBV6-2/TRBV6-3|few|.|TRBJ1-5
TGTGCCAGCAGAGAGAGTAGCAATCAGCCCCAGCATTTT
CASRESSNQPQHF
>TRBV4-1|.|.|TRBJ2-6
TGTGCCAGCAGCACCCCATCTGGGGCCAACGTCCTGACTTTC
CASSTPSGANVLTF
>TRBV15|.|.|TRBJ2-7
TGTGCCACCAGCAGAGATCTGGCAGAAGCCTACGAGCAGTACTTC
CATSRDLAEAYEQYF
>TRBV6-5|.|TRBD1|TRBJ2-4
TGTGCCAGCAGTTACGAGGGGGCCGGGACCAAAAACATTCAGTACTTC
CASSYEGAGTKNIQYF
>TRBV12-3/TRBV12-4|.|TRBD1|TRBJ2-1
TGTGCCAGCAGTTCCGACCGACAGGGGGGCTGGGATGAGCAGTTCTTC
CASSSDRQGGWDEQFF
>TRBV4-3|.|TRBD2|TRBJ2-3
TGCGCCAGCAGCCCTCGTGGACTAGCGGGGGCCGCGGATACGCAGTATTTT
CASSPRGLAGAADTQYF
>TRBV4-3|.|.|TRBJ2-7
TGCGCCAGCAGCCAAGATTGGGGATACGAGCAGTACTTC
CASSQDWGYEQYF
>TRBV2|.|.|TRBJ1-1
TGTGCCAGCAGTGGGGCGACAGTTGAAGCTTTCTTT
CASSGATVEAFF
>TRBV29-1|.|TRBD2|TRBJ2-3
TGCAGCGCAGGGACTAGCGGGGGCCAAGATACGCAGTATTTT
CSAGTSGGQDTQYF
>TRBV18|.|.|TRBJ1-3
TGTGCCAGCTCGCGAATTCCAGGGTGGAGGAAATACACCATATATTTT
CASSRIPGWRKYTIYF
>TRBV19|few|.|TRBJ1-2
TGTGCCAGTAGTTGGTCTGGAAACTATGGCTACACCTTC
CASSWSGNYGYTF
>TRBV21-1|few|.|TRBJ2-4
TGTGCCAGCAGCAGAGGGACACAGTTAGCCAAAAACATTCAGTACTTC
CASSRGTQLAKNIQYF